Below, 5 T cell receptor beta chains from the same sample are listed, as sequenced in a study of PD-1 blockade in classical Hodgkin lymphoma. This table comes from immunoSEQ multiplex PCR, and its TCRdb copy is limited to in-frame clones, with some not included. Among over 14,000 clones listed, approximately 91% were seen once. Time point here: newly diagnosed, previously untreated cHL patient sample. Negative selection with magnets was how CD8+ T cells were isolated from the thawed PBMCs. The sequenced material came from CD8+ T cells from blood. These receptor sequences come from a human donor with classical Hodgkin lymphoma.

The CDR3 sequence is CASSLTGWGEQYV. The CDR3 nucleotides are TGTGCCAGCAGCTTGACCGGGTGGGGGGAGCAGTACGTC. The V and J genes are TRBV5-6 and TRBJ2-7, with D possibly being TRBD1 or TRBD2 (5 bases each). CDR3 length equals 13 residues. Germline V gives CDR1 SGHDT, CDR2 YYEEEE. V gave up 1 base and J gave up 7 bases, with 12 bases separating them.

This chain joins TRBV5-6 and TRBJ2-6; D might be TRBD2 (6 bases). CDR3 size: 17 residues. The germline CDR1 and CDR2 sequences are SGHDT and YYEEEE. Trimming took off 4 bases at V and 4 bases at J, with 18 bases between the two ends. The CDR3 region is CASSRPEGRSGANVLTF. CDR3 bases: TGTGCCAGCAGCCGCCCGGAGGGGAGGTCAGGGGCCAACGTCCTGACTTTC. Drawing the rest from reference TRBV5-6 and TRBJ2-6, the complete variable domain is DAGVTQSPTHLIKTRGQQVTLRCSPKSGHDTVSWYQQALGQGPQFIFQYYEEEERQRGNFPDRFSGHQFPNYSSELNVNALLLGDSALYLCASSRPEGRSGANVLTFGAGSRLTVL.

This rearrangement joins TRBV28 to TRBJ1-1; 8 bases align to TRBD1. This CDR3 comprises 14 residues. V lost 4 bases to trimming and J lost 5 bases; unmatched junction nucleotides: 6. Germline V gene data show CDR1 as MDHEN and CDR2 as SYDVKM. CDR3 loop: CASSSGQARTEAFF. Written as DNA, the CDR3 is TGTGCCAGCAGTTCGGGACAGGCCAGGACTGAAGCTTTCTTT.

The gene calls are TRBV7-9 and TRBJ2-3, with 8 nucleotides matching TRBD2. Germline CDR1 reads SEHNR; CDR2 reads FQNEAQ (reference sequence). This CDR3 is 19 amino acids long. The junction had 14 bases not matched to a gene; V was cut back by 1 base and J by 2 bases. The CDR3 coding sequence is TGTGCCAGCAGCTTAGGTGTGGGGGCCGGGACTAGAGCCACAGATACGCAGTATTTT. It encodes CASSLGVGAGTRATDTQYF.

This sequence joins TRBV14 and TRBJ2-3; 9 nucleotides agree with TRBD1. Germline CDR1 reads SGHDN; CDR2 reads FVKESK. The length of the CDR3 is 16 residues. V gave up 4 bases and J gave up 6 bases; unmatched junction bases: 11. In DNA form, the CDR3 reads TGTGCCAGCAGCCGCCTAGGGGGACAGGGATCGGATACGCAGTATTTT. This codes for CASSRLGGQGSDTQYF. Full variable domain (outside the CDR3, taken from reference TRBV14 and TRBJ2-3): EAGVTQFPSHSVIEKGQTVTLRCDPISGHDNLYWYRRVMGKEIKFLLHFVKESKQDESGMPNNRFLAERTGGTYSTLKVQPAELEDSGVYFCASSRLGGQGSDTQYFGPGTRLTVL.